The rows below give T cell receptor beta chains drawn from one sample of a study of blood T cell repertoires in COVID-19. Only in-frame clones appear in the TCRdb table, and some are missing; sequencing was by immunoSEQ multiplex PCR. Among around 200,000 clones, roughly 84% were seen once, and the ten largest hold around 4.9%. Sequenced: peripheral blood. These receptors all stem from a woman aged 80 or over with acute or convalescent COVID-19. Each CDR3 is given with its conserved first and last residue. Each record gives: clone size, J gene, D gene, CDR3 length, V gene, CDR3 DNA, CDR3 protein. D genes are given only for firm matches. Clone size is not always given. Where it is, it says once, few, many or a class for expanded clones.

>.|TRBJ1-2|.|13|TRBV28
TGTGCCAGCAGCTCACAGCTGAACTATGGCTACACCTTC
CASSSQLNYGYTF
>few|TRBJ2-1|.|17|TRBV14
TGTGCCAGCAGCCCTAACCGACTAGTTAGCTCCTACAATGAGCAGTTCTTC
CASSPNRLVSSYNEQFF
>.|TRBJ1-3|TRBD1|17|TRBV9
TGTGCCAGCAGCGGCTGGGCAGGGGGCGCCTCTGGAAACACCATATATTTT
CASSGWAGGASGNTIYF
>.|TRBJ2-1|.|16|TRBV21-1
TGTGCCAGCAGCAACTTCTACGAAAAATCCTACAATGAGCAGTTCTTC
CASSNFYEKSYNEQFF
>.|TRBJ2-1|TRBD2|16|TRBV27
TGTGCCAGCAGTCTCCTGGGGGAGGGATCCTACAATGAGCAGTTCTTC
CASSLLGEGSYNEQFF
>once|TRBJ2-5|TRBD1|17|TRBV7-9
TGTGCCAGCAGCTTAGGCGCGGCTGACAGGGGGATCGAGACCCAGTACTTC
CASSLGAADRGIETQYF
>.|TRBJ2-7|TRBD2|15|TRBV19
TGTGCCAGTGGTTTAGCGGGAGCTTTGAGCTACGAGCAGTACTTC
CASGLAGALSYEQYF
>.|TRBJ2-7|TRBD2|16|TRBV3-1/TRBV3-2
TGTGCCAGCAGCCAAGGGACTAGCGGGAGAGGGAGTGAGCAGTACTTC
CASSQGTSGRGSEQYF
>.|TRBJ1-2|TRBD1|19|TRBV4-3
TGCGCCAGCAGCCAAGATTTCCCGCCGGACAGGGCGGAATTCTATGGCTACACCTTC
CASSQDFPPDRAEFYGYTF
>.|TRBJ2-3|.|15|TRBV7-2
TGTGCCAGCAGCTTAAGGGCGGGAACCACAGATACGCAGTATTTT
CASSLRAGTTDTQYF
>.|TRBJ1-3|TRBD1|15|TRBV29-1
TGCAGCGTTTCTCGGGGGACAGGGCCTGGAAACACCATATATTTT
CSVSRGTGPGNTIYF
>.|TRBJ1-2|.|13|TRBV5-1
TGCGCCAGCAGTTATGGGAGTTCCTCTGGCTACACCTTC
CASSYGSSSGYTF
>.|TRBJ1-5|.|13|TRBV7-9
TGTGCCAGCAGCTTTACGGGGAATCAGCCCCAGCATTTT
CASSFTGNQPQHF
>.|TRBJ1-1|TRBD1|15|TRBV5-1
TGCGCCAGCAGCTTGGCGACAGGGGGCGGCACTGAAGCTTTCTTT
CASSLATGGGTEAFF
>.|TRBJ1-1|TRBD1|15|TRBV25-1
TGTGCCAGCAGTGAGAGGACAGGGGATTTTTCTGAAGCTTTCTTT
CASSERTGDFSEAFF
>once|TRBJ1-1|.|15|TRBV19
TGTGCCAGTAGTACTAACAGGAATCAGAACACTGAAGCTTTCTTT
CASSTNRNQNTEAFF
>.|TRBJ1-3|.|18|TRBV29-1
TGCAGCGTTGCTATTCATTCTGGGGCTTCGTACTCTGGAAACACCATATATTTT
CSVAIHSGASYSGNTIYF
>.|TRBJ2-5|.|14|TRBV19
TGTGCCAGTAGCCGACAGGTGGGACCGTATCCCCAGTACTTC
CASSRQVGPYPQYF
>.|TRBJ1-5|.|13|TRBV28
TGTGCCAGCAGGGACCCATCCGGGGAGCCCCAGCATTTT
CASRDPSGEPQHF
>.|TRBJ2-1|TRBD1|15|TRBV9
TGTGCCAGCAGCGCCAGGACAGGGGCCTACAATGAGCAGTTCTTC
CASSARTGAYNEQFF
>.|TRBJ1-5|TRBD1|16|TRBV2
TGTGCCACGACAGGGCAGGGGTTAATTAGCAATCAGCCCCAGCATTTT
CATTGQGLISNQPQHF
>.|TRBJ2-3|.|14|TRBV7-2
TGTGCCAGCAGCTACCTAGTATCCGCAGATACGCAGTATTTT
CASSYLVSADTQYF
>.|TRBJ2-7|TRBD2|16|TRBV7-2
TGTGCCAGCAGCTCTTCTAGCGGGAGCCCTACCTACGAGCAGTACTTC
CASSSSSGSPTYEQYF
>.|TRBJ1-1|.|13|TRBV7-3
TGTGCCAGCAGCCGAAGACAGAACACTGAAGCTTTCTTT
CASSRRQNTEAFF
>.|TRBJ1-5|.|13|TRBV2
TGTGCCAGCAGTGATGGGGGGATGCCGCCCCAGCATTTT
CASSDGGMPPQHF
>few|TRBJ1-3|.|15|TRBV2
TGTGCCAGCAGCAAACGGGACTTCTCTGGAAACACCATATATTTT
CASSKRDFSGNTIYF